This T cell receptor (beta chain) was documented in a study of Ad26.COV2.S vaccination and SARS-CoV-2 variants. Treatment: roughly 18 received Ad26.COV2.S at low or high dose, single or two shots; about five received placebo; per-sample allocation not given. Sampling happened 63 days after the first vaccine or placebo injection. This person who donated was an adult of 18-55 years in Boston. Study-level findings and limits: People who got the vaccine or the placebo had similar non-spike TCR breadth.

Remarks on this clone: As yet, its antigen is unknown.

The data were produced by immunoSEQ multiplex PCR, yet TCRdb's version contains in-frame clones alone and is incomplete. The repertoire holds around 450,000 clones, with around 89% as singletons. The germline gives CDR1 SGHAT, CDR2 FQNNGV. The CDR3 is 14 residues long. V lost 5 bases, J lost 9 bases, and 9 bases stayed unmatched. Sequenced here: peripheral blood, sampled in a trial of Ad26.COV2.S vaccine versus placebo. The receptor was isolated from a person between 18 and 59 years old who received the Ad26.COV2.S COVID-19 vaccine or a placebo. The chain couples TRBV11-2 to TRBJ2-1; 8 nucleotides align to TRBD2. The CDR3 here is CASSQGLGGGEQFF. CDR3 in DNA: TGTGCCAGCAGCCAGGGACTAGGAGGGGGTGAGCAGTTCTTC. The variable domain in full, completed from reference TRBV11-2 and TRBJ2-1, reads EAGVAQSPRYKIIEKRQSVAFWCNPISGHATLYWYQQILGQGPKLLIQFQNNGVVDDSQLPKDRFSAERLKGVDSTLKIQPAKLEDSAVYLCASSQGLGGGEQFFGPGTRLTVL.